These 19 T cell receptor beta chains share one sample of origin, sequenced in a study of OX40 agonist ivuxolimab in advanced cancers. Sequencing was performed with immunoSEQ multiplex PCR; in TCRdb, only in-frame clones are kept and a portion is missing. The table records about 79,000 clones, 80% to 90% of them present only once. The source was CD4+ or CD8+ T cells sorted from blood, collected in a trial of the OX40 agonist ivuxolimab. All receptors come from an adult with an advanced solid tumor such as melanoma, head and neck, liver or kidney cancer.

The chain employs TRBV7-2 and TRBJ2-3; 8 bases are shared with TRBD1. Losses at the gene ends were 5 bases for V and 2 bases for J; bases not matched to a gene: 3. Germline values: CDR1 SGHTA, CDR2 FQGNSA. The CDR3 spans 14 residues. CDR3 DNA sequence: TGTGCCAGCAGCCGGGACAGGAACACAGATACGCAGTATTTT. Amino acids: CASSRDRNTDTQYF. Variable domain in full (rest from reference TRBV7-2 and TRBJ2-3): GAGVSQSPSNKVTEKGKDVELRCDPISGHTALYWYRQSLGQGLEFLIYFQGNSAPDKSGLPSDRFSAERTGGSVSTLTIQRTQQEDSAVYLCASSRDRNTDTQYFGPGTRLTVL.

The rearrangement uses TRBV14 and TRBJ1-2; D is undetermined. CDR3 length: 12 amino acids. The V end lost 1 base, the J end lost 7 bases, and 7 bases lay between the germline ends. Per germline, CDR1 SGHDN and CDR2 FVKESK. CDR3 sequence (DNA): TGTGCCAGCAGCCAAGCCAGGTTTGGCTACACCTTC. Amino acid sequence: CASSQARFGYTF.

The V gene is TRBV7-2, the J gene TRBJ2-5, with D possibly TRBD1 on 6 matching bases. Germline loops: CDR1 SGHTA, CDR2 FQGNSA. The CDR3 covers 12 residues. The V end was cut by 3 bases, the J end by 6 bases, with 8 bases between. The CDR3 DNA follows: TGTGCCAGCAGCTTCCAGGGGCAGACCCAGTACTTC. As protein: CASSFQGQTQYF.

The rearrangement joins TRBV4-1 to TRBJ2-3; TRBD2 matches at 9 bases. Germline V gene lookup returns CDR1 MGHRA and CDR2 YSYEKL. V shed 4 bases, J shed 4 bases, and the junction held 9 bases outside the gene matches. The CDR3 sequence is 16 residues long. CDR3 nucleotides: TGCGCCAGCAGCCGCAGTAGCGGGAGTGCCGCAGATACGCAGTATTTT. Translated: CASSRSSGSAADTQYF.

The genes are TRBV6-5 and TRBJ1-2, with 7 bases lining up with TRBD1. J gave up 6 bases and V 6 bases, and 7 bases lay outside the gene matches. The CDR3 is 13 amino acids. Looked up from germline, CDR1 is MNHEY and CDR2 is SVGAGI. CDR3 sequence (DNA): TGTGCCAGCAGCCGGGGACAGCAAAATGGCTACACCTTC. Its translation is CASSRGQQNGYTF.

CDR3 amino acids: CASSYQTGQPQHF. The CDR3 DNA is TGTGCCAGCAGCTACCAGACAGGCCAGCCCCAGCATTTT. V is TRBV6-5 and J is TRBJ1-5; the D gene is possibly TRBD1 (6 bases). The CDR3 has 13 residues. The germline V gene has CDR1 MNHEY and CDR2 SVGAGI. Trimming pared 6 bases from V and 7 bases from J, leaving 13 bases between.

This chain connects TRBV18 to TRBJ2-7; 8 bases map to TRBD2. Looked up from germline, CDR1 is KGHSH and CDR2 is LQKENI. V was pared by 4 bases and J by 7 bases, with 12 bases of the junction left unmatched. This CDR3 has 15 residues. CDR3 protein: CASSQGLAPEGEQYF. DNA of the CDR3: TGTGCCAGCTCACAAGGACTAGCACCCGAGGGGGAGCAGTACTTC.

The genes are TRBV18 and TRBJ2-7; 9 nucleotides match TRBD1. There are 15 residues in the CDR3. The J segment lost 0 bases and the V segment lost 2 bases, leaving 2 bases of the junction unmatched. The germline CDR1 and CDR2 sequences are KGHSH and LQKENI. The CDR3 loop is CASSPGTGNSYEQYF. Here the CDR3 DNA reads TGTGCCAGCTCACCAGGGACAGGGAACTCCTACGAGCAGTACTTC.

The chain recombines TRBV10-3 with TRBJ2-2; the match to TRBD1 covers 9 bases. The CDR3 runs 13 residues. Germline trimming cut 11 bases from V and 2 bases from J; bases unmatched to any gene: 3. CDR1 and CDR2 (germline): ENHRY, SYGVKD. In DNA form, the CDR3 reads TGTGCCGTGACAGGGGGTAACACCGGGGAGCTGTTTTTT. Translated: CAVTGGNTGELFF.

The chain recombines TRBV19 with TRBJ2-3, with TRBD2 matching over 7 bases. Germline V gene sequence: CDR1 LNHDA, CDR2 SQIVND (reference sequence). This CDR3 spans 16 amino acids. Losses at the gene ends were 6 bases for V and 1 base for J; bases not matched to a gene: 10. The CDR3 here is CASRPLGGKGTDTQYF. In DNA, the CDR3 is TGTGCCAGTAGACCTCTGGGGGGGAAAGGCACAGATACGCAGTATTTT.

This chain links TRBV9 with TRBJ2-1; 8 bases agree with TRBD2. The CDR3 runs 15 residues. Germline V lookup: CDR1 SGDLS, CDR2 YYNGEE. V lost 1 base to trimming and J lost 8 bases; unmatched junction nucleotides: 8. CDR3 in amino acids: CASSVRSAGVDEQFF. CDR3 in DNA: TGTGCCAGCAGCGTACGCTCAGCGGGAGTGGATGAGCAGTTCTTC. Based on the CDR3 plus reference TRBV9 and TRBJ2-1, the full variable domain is DSGVTQTPKHLITATGQRVTLRCSPRSGDLSVYWYQQSLDQGLQFLIQYYNGEERAKGNILERFSAQQFPDLHSELNLSSLELGDSALYFCASSVRSAGVDEQFFGPGTRLTVL.

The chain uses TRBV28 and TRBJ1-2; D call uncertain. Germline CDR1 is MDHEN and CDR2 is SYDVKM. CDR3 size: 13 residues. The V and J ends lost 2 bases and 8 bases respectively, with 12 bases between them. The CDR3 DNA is TGTGCCAGCAGTTTAGTCCAGTCTGGCGGCTACACCTTC. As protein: CASSLVQSGGYTF.

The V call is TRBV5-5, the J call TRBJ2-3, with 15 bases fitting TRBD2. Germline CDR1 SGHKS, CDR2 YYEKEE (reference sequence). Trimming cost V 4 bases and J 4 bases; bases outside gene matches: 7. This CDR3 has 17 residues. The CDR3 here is CASSQGLAGGGADTQYF. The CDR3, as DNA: TGTGCCAGCAGCCAGGGACTAGCGGGAGGAGGCGCAGATACGCAGTATTTT.

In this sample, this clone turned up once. The CDR3 DNA is TGTGCCAGCAGCTCGACAGGGTTTAGCAATCAGCCCCAGCATTTT. It translates to CASSSTGFSNQPQHF. The chain combines TRBV6-1 with TRBJ1-5; 7 bases are a match to TRBD1. Per germline, CDR1 MNHNS and CDR2 SASEGT. After removal of 6 bases from V and 0 bases from J, the junction contained 5 bases not matched to a gene. The CDR3 has 15 amino acids.

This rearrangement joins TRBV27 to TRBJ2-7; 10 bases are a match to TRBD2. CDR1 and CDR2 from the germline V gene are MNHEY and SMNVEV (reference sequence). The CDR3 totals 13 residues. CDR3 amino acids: CASQASGSMEQYF. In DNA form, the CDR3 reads TGTGCATCTCAGGCTAGCGGGAGTATGGAGCAGTACTTC.

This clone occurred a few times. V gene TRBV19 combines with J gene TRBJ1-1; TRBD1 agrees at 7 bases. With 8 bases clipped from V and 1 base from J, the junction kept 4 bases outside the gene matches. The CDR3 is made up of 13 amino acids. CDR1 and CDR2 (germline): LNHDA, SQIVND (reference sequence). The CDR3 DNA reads TGTGCCAGTGGCCGGGACAGGAACACTGAAGCTTTCTTT. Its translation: CASGRDRNTEAFF.

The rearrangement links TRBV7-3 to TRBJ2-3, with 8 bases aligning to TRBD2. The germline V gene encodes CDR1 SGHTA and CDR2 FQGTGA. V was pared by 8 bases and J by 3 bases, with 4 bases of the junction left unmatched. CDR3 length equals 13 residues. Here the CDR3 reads CASGGGITDTQYF. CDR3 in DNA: TGTGCCAGCGGCGGGGGGATTACAGATACGCAGTATTTT.

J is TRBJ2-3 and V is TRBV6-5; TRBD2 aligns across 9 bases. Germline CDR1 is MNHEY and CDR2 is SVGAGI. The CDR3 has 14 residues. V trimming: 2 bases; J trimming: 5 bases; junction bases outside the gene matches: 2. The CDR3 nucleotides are TGTGCCAGCAGTTACGCGGGAGGGGAAGATACGCAGTATTTT. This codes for CASSYAGGEDTQYF.

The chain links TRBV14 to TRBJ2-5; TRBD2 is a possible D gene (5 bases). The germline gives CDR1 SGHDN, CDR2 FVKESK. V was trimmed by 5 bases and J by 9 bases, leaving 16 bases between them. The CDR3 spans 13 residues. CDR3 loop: CASSVWTGVAQYF. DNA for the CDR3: TGTGCCAGCAGCGTATGGACTGGTGTGGCCCAGTACTTC.